Below, 3 T cell receptor beta chains from the same sample are listed, as sequenced in a study of T cell responses to AZD1222 COVID-19 vaccine. Generated by immunoSEQ multiplex PCR, the TCRdb table keeps only in-frame clones and is missing some. In the table there are 95,000 to 150,000 clones, around 91% of which are singletons. The material was peripheral blood, obtained on day 0 of AZD1222 vaccination. Receptors were obtained from an adult in good health.

V is TRBV7-9 and J is TRBJ1-1; TRBD1 matches at 7 bases. Germline V gene lookup returns CDR1 SEHNR and CDR2 FQNEAQ (reference sequence). V gave up 2 bases and J gave up 7 bases; unmatched junction bases: 4. The CDR3 totals 13 residues. Here the CDR3 DNA reads TGTGCCAGCAGCTTAAATGGGGACAGTGAAGCTTTCTTT. This sequence encodes CASSLNGDSEAFF.

The chain recombines TRBV2 with TRBJ1-1, with 7 nucleotides matching TRBD1. This CDR3 has 15 amino acids. The germline gives CDR1 SNHLY, CDR2 FYNNEI. The V and J ends lost 6 bases and 3 bases, in that order; junction bases with no gene match: 10. DNA of the CDR3: TGTGCCAGCAGCTCCTGGACAGGATTATACACTGAAGCTTTCTTT. This codes for CASSSWTGLYTEAFF.

The chain recombines TRBV11-3 with TRBJ1-2; the D gene is possibly TRBD1 (5 bases). Trimming took off 0 bases at V and 3 bases at J, with 20 bases between the two ends. Germline CDR1 SGHNT, CDR2 YENEEA. CDR3 length equals 18 residues. CDR3 amino acids: CASSLDPPPLGGDYGYTF. The CDR3 DNA is TGTGCCAGCAGCTTAGATCCCCCCCCGCTGGGGGGGGACTATGGCTACACCTTC.